This is a list of T cell receptor beta chains from one sample in a study of blood T cell repertoires in COVID-19. Sequencing used immunoSEQ multiplex PCR; TCRdb keeps in-frame clones, though not all of them. The sample lists more than 95,000 clones, around 86% occurring once. What was sequenced was peripheral blood. The receptors were gathered from an older man with acute or convalescent COVID-19. Both conserved end residues are part of each CDR3. The D gene is left open where the match is weak. Expanded clones are given a class, and other clones once, few, many or no size at all.

CDR3: CASSLVAGGNTEAFF
DNA: TGCGCCAGCAGCTTGGTAGCAGGGGGGAACACTGAAGCTTTCTTT
size: once
V: TRBV5-1
D: TRBD1
J: TRBJ1-1

CDR3: CAWRTGRMNTEAFF
DNA: TGTGCCTGGAGGACAGGGAGGATGAACACTGAAGCTTTCTTT
size: -
V: TRBV30
D: TRBD1
J: TRBJ1-1

CDR3: CASRDRGDGYTF
DNA: TGTGCCAGCAGGGACAGAGGGGATGGCTACACCTTC
size: -
V: TRBV6-6
D: -
J: TRBJ1-2

CDR3: CASSTSGTSSYNEQFF
DNA: TGTGCCAGCTCAACCTCCGGGACTAGCTCCTACAATGAGCAGTTCTTC
size: -
V: TRBV18
D: TRBD2
J: TRBJ2-1

CDR3: CASSSWDRGGNEQFF
DNA: TGTGCCAGCAGCTCTTGGGACAGGGGCGGAAATGAGCAGTTCTTC
size: -
V: TRBV11-2
D: TRBD1
J: TRBJ2-1

CDR3: CAGGALNQPQHF
DNA: TGTGCAGGGGGGGCGTTGAATCAGCCCCAGCATTTT
size: -
V: TRBV19
D: -
J: TRBJ1-5

CDR3: CASSLATGMTQPQHF
DNA: TGTGCCAGCAGTTTGGCGACAGGCATGACTCAGCCCCAGCATTTT
size: -
V: TRBV28
D: -
J: TRBJ1-5

CDR3: CSVVRWQDYGYTF
DNA: TGCAGCGTTGTTCGATGGCAAGACTATGGCTACACCTTC
size: -
V: TRBV29-1
D: -
J: TRBJ1-2

CDR3: CASSYRAGAAGNTIYF
DNA: TGTGCCAGCAGTTACCGCGCAGGGGCGGCTGGAAACACCATATATTTT
size: few
V: TRBV6-6
D: -
J: TRBJ1-3

CDR3: CASSHQTNTIYF
DNA: TGTGCCAGCAGCCACCAGACTAACACCATATATTTT
size: -
V: TRBV16
D: -
J: TRBJ1-3

CDR3: CASSRGQGARVTEAFF
DNA: TGTGCCAGCAGCCGGGGACAGGGGGCGCGGGTCACTGAAGCTTTCTTT
size: -
V: TRBV6-6
D: TRBD1
J: TRBJ1-1

CDR3: CSASGTSGRLYNEQFF
DNA: TGCAGTGCTAGTGGGACTAGCGGGAGACTCTACAATGAGCAGTTCTTC
size: -
V: TRBV20-1
D: TRBD2
J: TRBJ2-1

CDR3: CASRKEQGLGTEAFF
DNA: TGTGCCAGCAGGAAGGAGCAGGGTCTGGGCACTGAAGCTTTCTTT
size: -
V: TRBV2
D: -
J: TRBJ1-1

CDR3: CASSETGNYGYTF
DNA: TGTGCCAGCAGTGAAACAGGGAACTATGGCTACACCTTC
size: -
V: TRBV6-1
D: -
J: TRBJ1-2

CDR3: CASSFSGVNTGELFF
DNA: TGCGCCAGCAGCTTTTCAGGGGTGAACACCGGGGAGCTGTTTTTT
size: -
V: TRBV5-1
D: -
J: TRBJ2-2

CDR3: CASSRTGGPSPLHF
DNA: TGTGCCAGCAGTCGTACAGGGGGCCCGTCACCCCTCCACTTT
size: -
V: TRBV28
D: TRBD1
J: TRBJ1-6

CDR3: CASSLGQVKAFF
DNA: TGTGCCAGCAGTTTAGGACAGGTTAAAGCTTTCTTT
size: -
V: TRBV28
D: TRBD1
J: TRBJ1-1

CDR3: CASSPGGAGVPSYYEQYF
DNA: TGTGCCAGCAGCCCCGGAGGGGCGGGAGTTCCCTCCTACTACGAGCAGTACTTC
size: -
V: TRBV3-1/TRBV3-2
D: TRBD2
J: TRBJ2-7

CDR3: CASSPGTSGAGELFF
DNA: TGTGCCAGCAGCCCGGGGACTAGCGGGGCCGGGGAGCTGTTTTTT
size: -
V: TRBV7-2
D: TRBD2
J: TRBJ2-2

CDR3: CASSLIVQGEQYF
DNA: TGTGCCAGCAGCTTAATCGTTCAGGGGGAGCAGTATTTT
size: once
V: TRBV7-3
D: TRBD1
J: TRBJ2-3

CDR3: CASSPGTSYQPQHF
DNA: TGTGCCAGCAGCCCCGGGACTTCATATCAGCCCCAGCATTTT
size: once
V: TRBV3-1/TRBV3-2
D: -
J: TRBJ1-5

CDR3: CASSERGGGQGGTEAFF
DNA: TGTGCCAGCAGTGAAAGGGGTGGGGGACAGGGAGGGACTGAAGCTTTCTTT
size: -
V: TRBV2
D: TRBD1
J: TRBJ1-1

CDR3: CASSLEGYSNQPQHF
DNA: TGCGCCAGCAGCTTGGAGGGGTATAGCAATCAGCCCCAGCATTTT
size: -
V: TRBV5-1
D: -
J: TRBJ1-5

CDR3: CASSPPGLAGATEQFF
DNA: TGTGCCAGCTCACCTCCGGGACTAGCGGGAGCCACTGAGCAGTTCTTC
size: -
V: TRBV18
D: TRBD2
J: TRBJ2-1

CDR3: CASSPGTGSYEQYF
DNA: TGTGCCAGCTCACCTGGGACAGGTTCCTACGAGCAGTACTTC
size: -
V: TRBV18
D: TRBD1
J: TRBJ2-7

CDR3: CASSLVPLNQPQHF
DNA: TGTGCCAGCAGTTTAGTGCCACTTAATCAGCCCCAGCATTTT
size: -
V: TRBV28
D: -
J: TRBJ1-5

CDR3: CASSLNRGGNRQETQYF
DNA: TGTGCCAGCAGTTTAAACCGCGGCGGGAACCGGCAAGAGACCCAGTACTTC
size: -
V: TRBV28
D: -
J: TRBJ2-5

CDR3: CASSYISGTIDYEQYF
DNA: TGCGCCAGCAGCTATATTAGCGGGACTATCGACTACGAGCAGTACTTC
size: -
V: TRBV5-1
D: TRBD2
J: TRBJ2-7

CDR3: CAWSLDRGHQETQYF
DNA: TGTGCCTGGAGTCTCGACAGGGGCCACCAAGAGACCCAGTACTTC
size: -
V: TRBV30
D: TRBD1
J: TRBJ2-5

CDR3: CASSAPFDYNEKLFF
DNA: TGTGCCAGCAGTGCCCCGTTCGACTATAATGAAAAACTGTTTTTT
size: -
V: TRBV25-1
D: -
J: TRBJ1-4

CDR3: CASSPTGGQGSPLHF
DNA: TGTGCCAGCTCACCCACAGGGGGCCAGGGTTCACCCCTCCACTTT
size: -
V: TRBV18
D: TRBD1
J: TRBJ1-6

CDR3: CASSLLSGTGAHLQYF
DNA: TGTGCCAGCAGTCTTCTATCCGGGACAGGGGCACATTTACAGTACTTC
size: -
V: TRBV27
D: TRBD1
J: TRBJ2-7

CDR3: CAWTHALAGGVYEQYF
DNA: TGTGCCTGGACTCATGCTCTAGCGGGAGGAGTCTACGAGCAGTACTTC
size: -
V: TRBV30
D: TRBD2
J: TRBJ2-7

CDR3: CASSIWTSGGYNEQFF
DNA: TGTGCCAGTAGTATTTGGACTAGCGGGGGCTACAATGAGCAGTTCTTC
size: -
V: TRBV19
D: TRBD2
J: TRBJ2-1

CDR3: CASSIDYRQGSTPLHF
DNA: TGTGCCAGTAGTATAGATTATCGACAGGGGTCGACACCCCTCCACTTT
size: -
V: TRBV19
D: TRBD1
J: TRBJ1-6

CDR3: CASGSGRGGDTQYF
DNA: TGCGCCAGCGGTAGCGGGAGGGGAGGAGATACGCAGTATTTT
size: few
V: TRBV5-1
D: TRBD2
J: TRBJ2-3

CDR3: CASSLGGQKPSYEQYF
DNA: TGTGCCAGCAGCTTAGGGGGACAGAAACCATCCTACGAGCAGTACTTC
size: few
V: TRBV11-3
D: TRBD1
J: TRBJ2-7

CDR3: CASSKDRLAYGYTF
DNA: TGTGCCAGCAGTAAGGACAGGCTCGCCTATGGCTACACCTTC
size: -
V: TRBV28
D: TRBD1
J: TRBJ1-2

CDR3: CASSFDSVYEQYF
DNA: TGTGCCAGCAGTTTTGACAGCGTCTACGAGCAGTACTTC
size: -
V: TRBV5-4
D: -
J: TRBJ2-7

CDR3: CASSGFRGGPSNQPQHF
DNA: TGTGCCAGCAGTGGTTTCCGGGGGGGACCTAGCAATCAGCCCCAGCATTTT
size: -
V: TRBV6-1
D: -
J: TRBJ1-5

CDR3: CASSISRDNSPLHF
DNA: TGTGCCAGTAGTATCTCTCGGGATAATTCACCCCTCCACTTT
size: -
V: TRBV19
D: -
J: TRBJ1-6

CDR3: CAISRGLAGYEQYF
DNA: TGTGCCATCAGTAGAGGACTAGCGGGCTACGAGCAGTACTTC
size: -
V: TRBV10-3
D: TRBD2
J: TRBJ2-7

CDR3: CASSTGGGQGDSPLHF
DNA: TGTGCCAGCAGCACAGGGGGGGGACAGGGCGATTCACCCCTCCACTTT
size: -
V: TRBV5-4
D: TRBD1
J: TRBJ1-6

CDR3: CASSNTGLLYNEQFF
DNA: TGCGCCAGCAGTAATACGGGACTACTATACAATGAGCAGTTCTTC
size: -
V: TRBV4-3
D: TRBD2
J: TRBJ2-1

CDR3: CASSASSYTGELFF
DNA: TGTGCCAGCAGCGCTAGCAGTTACACCGGGGAGCTGTTTTTT
size: once
V: TRBV7-3
D: -
J: TRBJ2-2

CDR3: CASSRGLSYGYTF
DNA: TGTGCCAGCAGCCGGGGACTGAGCTATGGCTACACCTTC
size: -
V: TRBV14
D: -
J: TRBJ1-2

CDR3: CASSYSTGGPRSQPQHF
DNA: TGTGCCAGCAGTTACTCGACAGGGGGCCCAAGAAGTCAGCCCCAGCATTTT
size: -
V: TRBV6-2/TRBV6-3
D: TRBD1
J: TRBJ1-5

CDR3: CASKRSGISTDTQYF
DNA: TGTGCCAGCAAACGGAGCGGGATAAGCACAGATACGCAGTATTTT
size: once
V: TRBV6-5
D: TRBD2
J: TRBJ2-3

CDR3: CASSDRGHTEAFF
DNA: TGCGCCAGCTCGGACAGGGGGCATACTGAAGCTTTCTTT
size: -
V: TRBV5-1
D: TRBD1
J: TRBJ1-1

CDR3: CASSHTMAGSNTEAFF
DNA: TGTGCCAGCTCGCATACCATGGCAGGGTCGAACACTGAAGCTTTCTTT
size: -
V: TRBV18
D: -
J: TRBJ1-1

CDR3: CASSIGDRTSYEQYF
DNA: TGCGCCAGCAGCATAGGGGACAGGACCTCCTACGAGCAGTACTTC
size: -
V: TRBV5-1
D: TRBD1
J: TRBJ2-7

CDR3: CASSLAGGPGYNEQFF
DNA: TGCGCCAGCAGCTTGGCGGGAGGGCCGGGATACAATGAGCAGTTCTTC
size: -
V: TRBV5-1
D: TRBD2
J: TRBJ2-1

CDR3: CASSYSGQGPVEQYF
DNA: TGTGCCAGCAGTTACTCGGGACAGGGGCCCGTCGAGCAGTACTTC
size: -
V: TRBV6-5
D: TRBD1
J: TRBJ2-7

CDR3: CATSREEVLRYTEGQYF
DNA: TGTGCCACCAGCAGAGAAGAAGTGTTACGTTACACCGAGGGGCAGTACTTC
size: few
V: TRBV15
D: -
J: TRBJ2-7

CDR3: CAWSVRGINSPLHF
DNA: TGTGCCTGGAGTGTACGGGGAATCAATTCACCCCTCCACTTT
size: -
V: TRBV30
D: -
J: TRBJ1-6

CDR3: CASSRGQGTYQPQHF
DNA: TGTGCCAGCTCAAGGGGGCAGGGGACGTATCAGCCCCAGCATTTT
size: -
V: TRBV18
D: TRBD1
J: TRBJ1-5

CDR3: CAWRDQGFGGYTF
DNA: TGTGCCTGGAGGGACCAGGGGTTCGGAGGCTACACCTTC
size: -
V: TRBV30
D: -
J: TRBJ1-2